This is a list of T cell receptor beta chains from one sample in a study of T cell responses to AZD1222 COVID-19 vaccine. Libraries were prepared by immunoSEQ multiplex PCR; TCRdb keeps only in-frame clonotypes and omits some of them. The sample shows 200,000 or so clones, about 91% of them seen only once. The specimen was peripheral blood, collected on day 0 of AZD1222 vaccination. The receptors here all came from an adult in good health. Each CDR3 is given with its conserved first and last residue. A D gene is named only where the DNA matches it firmly. The size field is filled for only some rows; it gives once, few, many or a size class.

clone size	V gene	D gene	J gene	CDR3 protein	CDR3 DNA
NA	TRBV2	TRBD1	TRBJ1-5	CASRTGTGGNQPQHF	TGTGCCAGCAGGACCGGGACAGGGGGCAATCAGCCCCAGCATTTT
NA	TRBV28	NA	TRBJ1-1	CASSSMRQANTEAFF	TGTGCCAGCAGTTCCATGAGACAGGCGAACACTGAAGCTTTCTTT
NA	TRBV6-5	NA	TRBJ1-2	CASSYFRTDFYGYTF	TGTGCCAGCAGTTACTTTCGTACAGACTTCTATGGCTACACCTTC
few	TRBV6-5	NA	TRBJ2-7	CASSSVWDLSSYEQYF	TGTGCCAGCAGTTCCGTTTGGGACTTAAGCTCCTACGAGCAGTACTTC
few	TRBV18	NA	TRBJ1-2	CASSPSPQDGPNYGYTF	TGTGCCAGCTCACCATCCCCCCAGGACGGCCCTAACTATGGCTACACCTTC
NA	TRBV28	NA	TRBJ1-2	CASSLAYGYTF	TGTGCCAGCAGTTTAGCCTATGGCTACACCTTC
NA	TRBV7-8	TRBD1	TRBJ1-6	CASSSLGQGRIGRDSPLHF	TGTGCCAGCAGCTCTCTGGGACAGGGGAGGATTGGCCGGGATTCACCCCTCCACTTT
NA	TRBV7-2	TRBD2	TRBJ2-7	CASTGGDYFSYEQYF	TGTGCCAGCACTGGGGGGGACTACTTCTCCTACGAGCAGTACTTC
few	TRBV5-6	TRBD1	TRBJ2-7	CASSGWDRGYEQYF	TGTGCCAGCAGCGGTTGGGACAGGGGCTACGAGCAGTACTTC
NA	TRBV7-3	NA	TRBJ1-2	CASSPSTGRDYGYTF	TGTGCCAGCAGCCCCTCCACAGGGAGGGACTATGGCTACACCTTC
once	TRBV9	NA	TRBJ2-5	CASSVEPGSETQYF	TGTGCCAGCAGCGTAGAACCAGGGTCGGAGACCCAGTACTTC
NA	TRBV6-1	NA	TRBJ1-2	CASSDNPTSSGYTF	TGTGCCAGCAGTGACAACCCCACCTCGAGTGGCTACACCTTC
NA	TRBV11-2	NA	TRBJ2-1	CASSLSPPLWERTYNEQFF	TGTGCCAGCAGCTTATCCCCCCCTCTTTGGGAGCGGACCTACAATGAGCAGTTCTTC
NA	TRBV6-2/TRBV6-3	NA	TRBJ1-1	CASSTYRGYTEAFF	TGTGCCAGCAGTACATACCGGGGGTACACTGAAGCTTTCTTT
NA	TRBV7-2	NA	TRBJ2-2	CASRETYRNTGELFF	TGTGCCAGCAGGGAGACGTACAGGAACACCGGGGAGCTGTTTTTT
NA	TRBV4-1	NA	TRBJ1-1	CASSPGPGNTEAFF	TGCGCCAGCAGCCCCGGGCCTGGGAACACTGAAGCTTTCTTT
NA	TRBV6-1	TRBD1	TRBJ2-7	CASRAGTALLYEQYF	TGTGCCAGCAGGGCCGGGACAGCCTTACTCTACGAGCAGTACTTC
NA	TRBV7-2	NA	TRBJ2-7	CASSLAATVKPYEQYF	TGTGCCAGCAGCTTAGCGGCGACAGTGAAGCCCTACGAGCAGTACTTC
NA	TRBV6-5	TRBD1	TRBJ1-1	CASSPPGGANTEAFF	TGTGCCAGCAGTCCCCCAGGGGGTGCGAACACTGAAGCTTTCTTT
NA	TRBV6-5	TRBD2	TRBJ2-1	CASSPLGGWDEQFF	TGTGCCAGCAGCCCATTGGGAGGGTGGGATGAGCAGTTCTTC
once	TRBV24-1	NA	TRBJ1-2	CATSDRSEGGYTF	TGTGCCACCAGTGACCGCTCGGAAGGTGGCTACACCTTC
NA	TRBV7-3	TRBD1	TRBJ2-2	CASPPSFGTGALVGTGELFF	TGTGCCAGCCCCCCCTCATTCGGGACAGGGGCCCTTGTGGGCACCGGGGAGCTGTTTTTT
once	TRBV11-2	TRBD2	TRBJ2-1	CASSHLSGGAYNEQFF	TGTGCCAGCAGCCACCTGAGTGGGGGGGCCTACAATGAGCAGTTCTTC
NA	TRBV7-9	TRBD1	TRBJ2-7	CASSTWTGGFDEQYF	TGTGCCAGCAGCACTTGGACAGGGGGCTTCGACGAGCAGTACTTC
NA	TRBV5-6	NA	TRBJ1-2	CASSLANYGYTF	TGTGCCAGCAGCTTGGCTAACTATGGCTACACCTTC
NA	TRBV7-3	TRBD1	TRBJ2-4	CASSLEGQGLSIQYF	TGTGCCAGCAGCTTAGAAGGACAGGGGTTAAGCATTCAGTACTTC
NA	TRBV6-5	TRBD1	TRBJ1-6	CASSYDSGTGSSPLHF	TGTGCCAGCAGTTACGATTCCGGGACAGGGAGCTCACCCCTCCACTTT
NA	TRBV7-9	NA	TRBJ1-2	CASSRQALSNYGYTF	TGTGCCAGCAGCAGACAGGCCCTTTCAAACTATGGCTACACCTTC
NA	TRBV7-8	NA	TRBJ1-1	CASSLGYSNTEAFF	TGTGCCAGCAGCTTAGGGTATAGCAACACTGAAGCTTTCTTT
NA	TRBV12-3/TRBV12-4	NA	TRBJ2-3	CASSSKRADTQYF	TGTGCCAGCAGTTCAAAGAGAGCAGATACGCAGTATTTT
NA	TRBV20-1	TRBD2	TRBJ2-3	CSASRLAGVTDTQYF	TGCAGTGCTAGTCGACTAGCGGGGGTTACAGATACGCAGTATTTT
NA	TRBV30	NA	TRBJ2-7	CAWRRGGGTPKREQYF	TGTGCCTGGAGGAGGGGAGGAGGTACCCCCAAGCGCGAGCAGTACTTC